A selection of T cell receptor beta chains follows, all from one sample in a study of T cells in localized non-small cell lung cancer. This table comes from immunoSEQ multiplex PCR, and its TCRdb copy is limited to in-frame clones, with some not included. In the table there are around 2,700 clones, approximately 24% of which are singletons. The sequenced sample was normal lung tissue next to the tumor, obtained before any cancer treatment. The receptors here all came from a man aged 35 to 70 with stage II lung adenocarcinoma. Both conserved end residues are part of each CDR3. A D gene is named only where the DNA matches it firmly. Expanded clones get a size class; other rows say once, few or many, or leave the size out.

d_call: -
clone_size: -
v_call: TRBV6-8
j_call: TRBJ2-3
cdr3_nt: TGTGCCAGCAGTGACAAGGAGGATACGCAGTATTTT
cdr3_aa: CASSDKEDTQYF

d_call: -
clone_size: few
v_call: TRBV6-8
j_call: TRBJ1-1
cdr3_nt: TGTGCCAGCAGTTACCACCGGGGGTCCGGAGCTGAAGCTTTCTTT
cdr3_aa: CASSYHRGSGAEAFF

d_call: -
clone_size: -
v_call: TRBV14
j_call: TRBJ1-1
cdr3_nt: TGTGCCAGCAGCCAAGATGGCACCCAAGAATTTCTTATGAACACTGAAGCTTTCTTT
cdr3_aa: CASSQDGTQEFLMNTEAFF

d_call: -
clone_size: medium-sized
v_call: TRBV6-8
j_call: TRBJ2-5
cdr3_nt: TGTGCCAGCGTGGCACCCGATTACCAAGAGACCCAGTACTTC
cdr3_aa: CASVAPDYQETQYF

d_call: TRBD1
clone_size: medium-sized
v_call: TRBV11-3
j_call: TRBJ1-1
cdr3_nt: TGTGCCAGCAGCTTAGACGGGACAGGGTCTGTGAACACTGAAGCTTTCTTT
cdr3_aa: CASSLDGTGSVNTEAFF

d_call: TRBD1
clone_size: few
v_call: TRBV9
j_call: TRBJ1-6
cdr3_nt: TGTGCCAGCGCGGAACCGGGACAGGGGACTAATTCACCCCTCCACTTT
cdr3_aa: CASAEPGQGTNSPLHF

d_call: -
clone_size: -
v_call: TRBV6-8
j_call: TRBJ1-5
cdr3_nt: TGTGCCAGCAGCCCTGGGGAAGGGGAGGTTCAGCCCCAGCATTTT
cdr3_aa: CASSPGEGEVQPQHF

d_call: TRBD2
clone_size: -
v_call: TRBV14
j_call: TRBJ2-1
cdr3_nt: TGTGCCAGCAGCCGGACTAGCGGGGCCGGGGATGAGCAGTTCTTC
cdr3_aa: CASSRTSGAGDEQFF

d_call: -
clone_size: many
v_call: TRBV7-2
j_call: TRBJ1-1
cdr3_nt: TGTGCCAGCAGAGGCGACTTGAACACTGAAGCTTTCTTT
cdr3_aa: CASRGDLNTEAFF

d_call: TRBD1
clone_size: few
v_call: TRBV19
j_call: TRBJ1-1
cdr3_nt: TGTGCCAGTAGTAACCCAGGACAGGGTAACACTGAAGCTTTCTTT
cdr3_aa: CASSNPGQGNTEAFF

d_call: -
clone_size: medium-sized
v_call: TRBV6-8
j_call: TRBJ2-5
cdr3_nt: TGTGCCAGTAGCGGGACAGCCATTAAGGAGACCCAGTACTTC
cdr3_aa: CASSGTAIKETQYF